Below are 8 T cell receptor beta chains sequenced from a single sample in a study of Tregs in tolerant kidney transplant recipients. TCRdb keeps only in-frame clones here, not all; method: immunoSEQ multiplex PCR. In the table there are 240,000 or so clones, more than 65% of which are singletons. The sample was CD4+ T cells from blood. The source of these receptors is a human donor in good health.

The chain recombines TRBV7-6 with TRBJ2-2; D perhaps matches TRBD2 (6 bases). The V end was cut by 1 base, the J end by 6 bases, with 12 bases between. CDR3 length: 15 amino acids. Germline CDR1 is SGHVS and CDR2 is FNYEAQ. For the CDR3, the DNA is TGTGCCAGCAGCTTAGTCAGCGGGTACGCCGGGGAGCTGTTTTTT. Translating it yields CASSLVSGYAGELFF.

This chain connects TRBV5-1 to TRBJ2-1; D is unresolved. CDR3 length: 14 residues. Per germline, CDR1 SGHRS and CDR2 YFSETQ. The V end lost 0 bases, the J end lost 4 bases, and 8 bases lay between the germline ends. The CDR3 coding sequence is TGCGCCAGCAGCTTGGAGCCAGTGTACAATGAGCAGTTCTTC. Residues: CASSLEPVYNEQFF.

The chain links TRBV5-5 to TRBJ2-2, with D possibly matching TRBD1 (6 bases). In germline, CDR1 is SGHKS, CDR2 YYEKEE (reference sequence). The CDR3 runs to 17 residues. V was clipped by 6 bases and J by 1 base, with 19 bases between them. This CDR3 reads CASNPFRGPRNTGELFF. CDR3 sequence (DNA): TGTGCCAGCAACCCATTCAGGGGCCCACGGAACACCGGGGAGCTGTTTTTT.

The chain links TRBV4-2 to TRBJ1-1; the match to TRBD1 covers 8 bases. The CDR3 sequence is 18 residues long. Germline assignment: CDR1 LGHNA and CDR2 YNFKEQ. The trim removed 1 base at V and 2 bases at J, leaving 12 bases unmatched. CDR3 amino acids: CASSQVKFLTGVNTEAFF. CDR3 coding DNA: TGTGCCAGCAGCCAAGTGAAATTTTTGACAGGGGTTAACACTGAAGCTTTCTTT.

J is TRBJ2-7 and V is TRBV7-9; D may match TRBD1 or TRBD2 (5 bases each). V shed 2 bases and J shed 6 bases, with 14 bases lying between them. The CDR3 sequence is 14 residues long. Germline V gene lookup returns CDR1 SEHNR and CDR2 FQNEAQ (reference sequence). This chain's CDR3 is CASSLLGGAREQYF. DNA of the CDR3: TGTGCCAGCAGCTTACTTGGGGGTGCTCGCGAGCAGTACTTC.

The chain carries TRBV14 and TRBJ2-5, with no clear D. The CDR3 is made up of 15 amino acids. Per germline, CDR1 SGHDN and CDR2 FVKESK. V was trimmed by 1 base and J by 0 bases, leaving 9 bases between them. CDR3 residues: CASSQVLGYQETQYF. In DNA form, the CDR3 reads TGTGCCAGCAGCCAAGTGCTTGGGTACCAAGAGACCCAGTACTTC.

This sequence joins TRBV15 and TRBJ2-3; no clear D. V was shortened by 2 bases and J by 8 bases, with 11 bases between the two germline ends. Germline V gene sequence: CDR1 LNHNV, CDR2 YYDKDF (reference sequence). The CDR3 covers 13 residues. The CDR3 protein is CATSRQYMSTQYF. CDR3 DNA: TGTGCCACCAGCAGACAATACATGAGTACGCAGTATTTT.

Concerning this clone itself: The sample carries other DNA sequences with the same CDR3. The CDR3 region is CASITKGKRWNTEAFF. In DNA, the CDR3 is TGTGCCAGCATTACAAAAGGCAAGCGGTGGAACACTGAAGCTTTCTTT. The chain joins TRBV2 to TRBJ1-1; D is ambiguous. Germline-derived CDR1 and CDR2 are SNHLY and FYNNEI. The V gene lost 7 bases and the J gene lost 1 base, with 19 bases spanning the gap. The CDR3 has 16 residues.